This T cell receptor (beta chain) was retrieved from a study of T cell responses to AZD1222 COVID-19 vaccine. Points from the study as a whole: Clonal diversity was possibly underestimated, and the donors were mostly white British, with more females. The study identified only five or six AZD1222 recipients as seropositive at baseline.

Here immunoSEQ multiplex PCR was the method, and the copy in TCRdb shows in-frame clones only, minus some. The sample carries roughly 100,000 clones, approximately 92% recorded once. About this clone: Its specificity is unknown.

This clonotype originated in an adult who received the AZD1222 COVID-19 vaccine. The source material was peripheral blood, sampled 28 days after the second AZD1222 dose.

Here the CDR3 DNA reads TGTGCCAGCACCGACAGAAGAAACACTGAAGCTTTCTTT. Translating it yields CASTDRRNTEAFF. The chain combines TRBV28 with TRBJ1-1; D possibly corresponds to TRBD1 (5 bases). The CDR3 length is 13 residues. Germline-derived CDR1 and CDR2 are MDHEN and SYDVKM. Trimming shortened V by 7 bases and J by 2 bases, and 11 bases separated the two germline ends. The whole variable domain, filled in from reference TRBV28 and TRBJ1-1, reads DVKVTQSSRYLVKRTGEKVFLECVQDMDHENMFWYRQDPGLGLRLIYFSYDVKMKEKGDIPEGYSVSREKKERFSLILESASTNQTSMYLCASTDRRNTEAFFGQGTRLTVV.